This T cell receptor (beta chain) came from a study of blood T cells in healthy people across ages. As for this clonotype: Its antigen is undetermined.

A J-beta primer mix and a sample-barcoded 5' primer were used in a second PCR of roughly 7 to 12 cycles. Template switching added a 12-random-nucleotide identifier to every cDNA molecule. Sequencing recovered at least 3 million CDR3-containing paired-end reads from each sample. TCRdb redid the calling of the 5' RACE reads with MiXCR, one entry per CDR3 protein. The sample records 1.2 million to 1.5 million distinct CDR3 sequences, 42% being singletons. Per germline, CDR1 MNHEY and CDR2 SMNVEV (reference sequence). Trimming pared 5 bases from V and 3 bases from J, leaving 14 bases between. The CDR3 length is 15 residues. Regarding the study as a whole: The long-lived group displayed more naive CD4+ cells, plus higher diversity, than the aged donors did.

Samples each had at least 5 micrograms of total RNA extracted. J is TRBJ2-1 and V is TRBV27, with D perhaps assigned TRBD1 or TRBD2 (5 bases each). The sequencing sample was made of blood. The clonotype originates from a young woman in good health. DNA of the CDR3: TGTGCCAGCAGTGTAGGGACGGACTTCTACAATGAGCAGTTCTTC. Translated: CASSVGTDFYNEQFF.